This T cell receptor beta chain was observed in a study of T-cell memory formation after mild COVID-19. Study-wide context: The two donors had largely donor-specific TCR clusters.

The CDR3 runs 16 residues. The ends were cut back, 1 base at V and 11 bases at J, with 18 bases in the middle. The germline CDR1 and CDR2 sequences are SGHVS and FNYEAQ. The TCR alpha and TCR beta cDNA libraries, bearing sample barcodes and UMIs, were generated by 5'RACE using constant-segment primers. A single record per CDR3 protein comes from TCRdb applying MiXCR to the 5' RACE reads. This sample carries 350,000 to 450,000 distinct CDR3 sequences, 13% to 15% of them seen once, and the ten largest clones take roughly a fifth. This chain uses TRBV7-6 with TRBJ1-6; no firm D call. The specimen sequenced was PBMCs or a T cell subset sorted from them (not recorded which). The sequence was collected from a man aged 18 to 29 who had mild COVID-19 (a few samples of this study predate the infection). Cell type and time point are not known. The CDR3 region has the DNA TGTGCCAGCAGCTTAGGAAGGCATTCCACTTCAGCACCCCTCCACTTT. Translating it yields CASSLGRHSTSAPLHF.